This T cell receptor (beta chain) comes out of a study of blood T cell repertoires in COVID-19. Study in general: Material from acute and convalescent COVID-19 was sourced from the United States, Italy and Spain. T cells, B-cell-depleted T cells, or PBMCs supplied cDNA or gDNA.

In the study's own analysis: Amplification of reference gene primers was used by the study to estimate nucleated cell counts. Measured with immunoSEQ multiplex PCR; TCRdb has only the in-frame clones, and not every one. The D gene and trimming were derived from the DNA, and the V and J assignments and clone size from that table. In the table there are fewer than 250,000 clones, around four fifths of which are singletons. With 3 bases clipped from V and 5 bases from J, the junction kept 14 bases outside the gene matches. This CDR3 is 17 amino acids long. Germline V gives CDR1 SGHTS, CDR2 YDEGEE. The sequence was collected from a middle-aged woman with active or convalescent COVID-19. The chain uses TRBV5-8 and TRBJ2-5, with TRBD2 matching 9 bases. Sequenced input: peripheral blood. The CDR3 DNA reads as TGTGCCAGCAGCTCAACCCTAGCGGGAAGCGGACGGGAGACCCAGTACTTC. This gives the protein CASSSTLAGSGRETQYF.